The 31 T cell receptor beta chains in this list originate from one sample, sequenced in a study of cytomegalovirus exposure and HLA in healthy donors. TCRdb keeps only in-frame clones here, not all; method: immunoSEQ multiplex PCR. The table includes approximately 120,000 clones, 95% to 96% detected once. The sample taken for sequencing was PBMCs. The receptor source for this set is a young man in good health and CMV-seronegative.

The rearrangement links TRBV30 to TRBJ2-1; a weak D match, TRBD1 (5 bases). The CDR3 covers 14 residues. Germline values: CDR1 GTSNPN, CDR2 SVGIG (reference sequence). The germline V and J ends were trimmed by 1 base and 0 bases, with 7 bases remaining between them. DNA of the CDR3: TGTGCCTGGAGTGGGGGCGGCTCCTACAATGAGCAGTTCTTC. It is translated as CAWSGGGSYNEQFF.

The DNA for the CDR3 is TGTGCCAGCTCACCACCGCGGAACACTGAAGCTTTCTTT. Encoded protein: CASSPPRNTEAFF. The chain links TRBV18 to TRBJ1-1; D remains ambiguous. CDR3 size: 13 residues. Germline V lookup: CDR1 KGHSH, CDR2 LQKENI. The V end was cut by 0 bases, the J end by 1 base, with 3 bases between.

This clone occurred once. The CDR3 nucleotides read TGTGCCAGCAGCCCAGGGGGGATTCACAATGAGCAGTTCTTC. This encodes CASSPGGIHNEQFF. The genes are TRBV7-9 and TRBJ2-1; TRBD1 is a possible D gene (7 bases). Trimming pared 5 bases from V and 5 bases from J, leaving 13 bases between. Germline V gene lookup returns CDR1 SEHNR and CDR2 FQNEAQ (reference sequence). This CDR3 is built from 14 residues.

The chain couples TRBV7-9 to TRBJ2-5; no clear D gene. Deletions cut 7 bases from V and 5 bases from J, with 14 bases between. The germline CDR1 and CDR2 sequences are SEHNR and FQNEAQ (reference sequence). The CDR3 length is 13 residues. The CDR3 is CASTPAARETQYF. The DNA for the CDR3 is TGTGCCAGCACTCCGGCGGCTCGGGAGACCCAGTACTTC.

The table lists this clone with a count of one. The chain uses TRBV25-1 and TRBJ2-3; 7 positions match TRBD2. The germline V gene has CDR1 MGHDK and CDR2 SYGVNS. This CDR3 has 13 residues. V lost 4 bases to trimming and J lost 3 bases; unmatched junction nucleotides: 1. CDR3 in DNA: TGTGCCAGCAGTGGGGGACTAACAGATACGCAGTATTTT. Its protein product is CASSGGLTDTQYF.

This clone was observed once. The chain recombines TRBV29-1 with TRBJ2-7; TRBD1 matches 9 bases. CDR3 length equals 16 residues. The J segment lost 2 bases and the V segment lost 2 bases, leaving 10 bases of the junction unmatched. Germline V gives CDR1 SQVTM, CDR2 ANQGSEA. CDR3 in amino acids: CSVERTGVDKAYEQYF. In DNA, the CDR3 is TGCAGCGTTGAAAGGACAGGGGTGGATAAAGCCTACGAGCAGTACTTC.

V gene TRBV19 combines with J gene TRBJ1-1; the D gene is possibly TRBD1 (6 bases). V lost 4 bases and J 2 bases, leaving 8 bases between the germline ends. CDR3 length equals 13 residues. CDR1 is LNHDA, CDR2 SQIVND, per germline (reference sequence). CDR3 in DNA: TGTGCCAGTAGTAAGGACAGAAACACTGAAGCTTTCTTT. Translating gives CASSKDRNTEAFF.

The rearrangement links TRBV7-9 to TRBJ2-5, with 8 positions matching TRBD2. The CDR3 runs 19 residues. V lost 5 bases to trimming and J lost 3 bases; unmatched junction nucleotides: 20. Germline assignment: CDR1 SEHNR and CDR2 FQNEAQ (reference sequence). Here the CDR3 DNA reads TGTGCCAGCAGCCCCGCAAGCGGGAGCCTGTTTGTGGAGGAAGAGACCCAGTACTTC. It yields the protein CASSPASGSLFVEEETQYF.

This chain links TRBV5-4 with TRBJ2-7, with D possibly TRBD1 on 6 matching bases. Looked up from germline, CDR1 is SGHNT and CDR2 is YYREEE (reference sequence). The CDR3 extends over 13 amino acids. V lost 7 bases to trimming and J lost 1 base, with 12 bases between them. This CDR3 is CASRRDNSYEQYF. The CDR3 DNA follows: TGTGCCAGCCGCCGGGACAATTCCTACGAGCAGTACTTC.

The chain joins TRBV7-9 to TRBJ1-2, with TRBD1 matching 11 bases. Looked up from germline, CDR1 is SEHNR and CDR2 is FQNEAQ (reference sequence). With V trimmed by 5 bases and J by 0 bases, 8 bases remained unmatched. The CDR3 consists of 17 residues. CDR3 protein: CASSQGTGGSTNYGYTF. The DNA for the CDR3 is TGTGCCAGCAGCCAGGGGACAGGGGGAAGCACTAACTATGGCTACACCTTC.

This clone was counted between two and nine times. This sequence joins TRBV5-1 and TRBJ2-5; 11 bases are a match to TRBD2. In germline, CDR1 is SGHRS, CDR2 YFSETQ. The J segment lost 2 bases and the V segment lost 3 bases, leaving 9 bases of the junction unmatched. The CDR3 contains 17 residues. The CDR3, as DNA: TGCGCCAGCAGCTACTCCCCCGGGACTAGCGGTCAAGAGACCCAGTACTTC. Translated: CASSYSPGTSGQETQYF.

The CDR3 region has the DNA TGTGCCAGCACCGTAGTAATGGGGCGGGAGACCCAGTACTTC. Encoded protein: CASTVVMGRETQYF. This chain joins TRBV6-5 and TRBJ2-5; TRBD1 is a possible D gene (5 bases). Trimming stripped 7 bases from V and 5 bases from J, with 17 bases between. The CDR3 is 14 residues long. CDR1 is MNHEY and CDR2 is SVGAGI in the germline V gene.

The gene calls are TRBV4-3 and TRBJ1-1; 11 bases align to TRBD1. Trimming removed 2 bases from V and 9 bases from J; junction bases left unmatched: 2. The CDR3 totals 13 residues. Per germline, CDR1 LGHNA and CDR2 YSLEER. Written as DNA, the CDR3 is TGCGCCAGCAGCCAAAGGGACAGGGGGAAAGCTTTCTTT. Amino acid sequence: CASSQRDRGKAFF.

The chain combines TRBV30 with TRBJ1-5; unclear D gene. The CDR3 covers 12 residues. V lost 0 bases and J 7 bases, leaving 7 bases between the germline ends. Germline values: CDR1 GTSNPN, CDR2 SVGIG (reference sequence). This CDR3 reads CAWSVSGQPQHF. As DNA, the CDR3 is TGTGCCTGGAGTGTTTCAGGACAGCCCCAGCATTTT. The full variable domain, with the rest looked up from reference TRBV30 and TRBJ1-5, is SQTIHQWPATLVQPVGSPLSLECTVEGTSNPNLYWYRQAAGRGLQLLFYSVGIGQISSEVPQNLSASRPQDRQFILSSKKLLLSDSGFYLCAWSVSGQPQHFGDGTRLSIL.

This chain links TRBV7-9 with TRBJ2-1; a possible D gene is TRBD2 (5 bases). Per the germline V gene, CDR1 is SEHNR and CDR2 is FQNEAQ (reference sequence). V was pared by 4 bases and J by 4 bases, with 23 bases between. The CDR3 totals 18 residues. The CDR3: CASSSYHRLPNLYNEQFF. The CDR3 DNA reads as TGTGCCAGCAGCTCTTACCATAGACTACCGAACCTTTACAATGAGCAGTTCTTC.

A few counts support this clone. The rearrangement links TRBV7-2 to TRBJ1-1, with a tentative D call TRBD1 (6 bases). Germline V gene lookup returns CDR1 SGHTA and CDR2 FQGNSA. The CDR3 is 14 residues long. V was clipped by 1 base and J by 1 base, with 7 bases between them. The CDR3 nucleotides read TGTGCCAGCAGCTTAGTACAGGGGAACACTGAAGCTTTCTTT. This gives the protein CASSLVQGNTEAFF.

The V call is TRBV18, the J call TRBJ1-1; D is unclear. Trimming cost V 2 bases and J 7 bases, with 8 bases left between them. The CDR3 has 12 residues. CDR1 and CDR2 (germline): KGHSH, LQKENI. The CDR3 loop reads CASSPSGYEAFF. CDR3 in DNA: TGTGCCAGCTCACCAAGCGGGTATGAAGCTTTCTTT.

The rearrangement joins TRBV6-5 to TRBJ2-7, with TRBD2 matching over 7 bases. CDR3 length equals 15 residues. V dropped 4 bases and J dropped 3; count of bases not matched to a gene: 9. Germline V lookup: CDR1 MNHEY, CDR2 SVGAGI. CDR3 in amino acids: CASSSLRVAGYEQYF. For the CDR3, the DNA is TGTGCCAGCAGTTCACTGCGGGTAGCGGGCTACGAGCAGTACTTC.

The V gene is TRBV7-3, the J gene TRBJ2-3; TRBD2 matches 10 bases. Germline CDR1 and CDR2: SGHTA and FQGTGA. V shed 5 bases and J 0 bases; nucleotides not matched to a gene: 5. The CDR3 runs 16 residues. CDR3 in DNA: TGTGCCAGCAGCGTGGGGACTAGCGCTAGCACAGATACGCAGTATTTT. Residues: CASSVGTSASTDTQYF.

The chain uses TRBV27 and TRBJ2-4, with 7 bases that match TRBD1. This CDR3 is built from 15 residues. CDR1 and CDR2 (germline): MNHEY, SMNVEV (reference sequence). The J segment lost 1 base and the V segment lost 4 bases, leaving 4 bases of the junction unmatched. Here the CDR3 reads CASSSSQGAKNIQYF. The DNA for the CDR3 is TGTGCCAGCAGTTCTTCACAGGGGGCCAAAAACATTCAGTACTTC.

The chain employs TRBV6-5 and TRBJ1-2; TRBD1 matches 7 bases. Germline V gene data show CDR1 as MNHEY and CDR2 as SVGAGI. Trimming took 10 bases from V and 4 from J; bases not matched to a gene: 3. This CDR3 is 11 amino acids long. CDR3 DNA sequence: TGTGCCACCGGACAGGCCTATGGCTACACCTTC. This codes for CATGQAYGYTF.

This clone came up once. V gene TRBV7-9 combines with J gene TRBJ2-7, with D tentatively TRBD2 (6 bases). Germline V gene lookup returns CDR1 SEHNR and CDR2 FQNEAQ (reference sequence). The CDR3 totals 13 residues. The germline V and J ends were trimmed by 7 bases and 2 bases, with 12 bases remaining between them. The CDR3 bases are TGTGCCAGCAAGCCGGGGGAGGCCTACGAGCAGTACTTC. Translated: CASKPGEAYEQYF. The full variable domain, in which reference TRBV7-9 and TRBJ2-7 provide the parts outside the CDR3, is DTGVSQNPRHKITKRGQNVTFRCDPISEHNRLYWYRQTLGQGPEFLTYFQNEAQLEKSRLLSDRFSAERPKGSFSTLEIQRTEQGDSAMYLCASKPGEAYEQYFGPGTRLTVT.

V and J are TRBV7-9 and TRBJ2-7; D remains ambiguous. Between the trimmed V and J ends, which lost 2 bases and 3 bases, there was a span of 2 bases. Germline V gene lookup returns CDR1 SEHNR and CDR2 FQNEAQ (reference sequence). This CDR3 spans 11 amino acids. CDR3 bases: TGTGCCAGCAGCTTACACTACGAGCAGTACTTC. Translation: CASSLHYEQYF. The variable domain in full, with the rest retrieved from reference TRBV7-9 and TRBJ2-7, is DTGVSQNPRHKITKRGQNVTFRCDPISEHNRLYWYRQTLGQGPEFLTYFQNEAQLEKSRLLSDRFSAERPKGSFSTLEIQRTEQGDSAMYLCASSLHYEQYFGPGTRLTVT.

This chain uses TRBV6-5 with TRBJ2-7; the D is unclear. V was pared by 3 bases and J by 3 bases, with 9 bases between. Looked up from germline, CDR1 is MNHEY and CDR2 is SVGAGI. The CDR3 sequence is 13 residues long. The CDR3 spells CASSYQQNYEQYF. The CDR3 region has the DNA TGTGCCAGCAGTTATCAACAAAACTACGAGCAGTACTTC.

The V call is TRBV28, the J call TRBJ2-1, with 10 bases aligning to TRBD2. The ends lost 4 bases at V and 9 bases at J; junction bases unmatched: 9. The V gene's germline CDR1 is MDHEN and CDR2 SYDVKM. This CDR3 comprises 15 residues. In nucleotides, the CDR3 is TGTGCCAGCAGTTCAGCTAGCGGGAGTACGTCTGAGCAGTTCTTC. It yields the protein CASSSASGSTSEQFF.

This clone was seen once. This CDR3 is CASSHSGEQFF. The CDR3 nucleotides are TGTGCCAGCAGTCATAGCGGAGAGCAGTTCTTC. V and J are TRBV27 and TRBJ2-1; weak D call: TRBD2 (6 bases). The CDR3 runs to 11 residues. Germline CDR1 is MNHEY and CDR2 is SMNVEV (reference sequence). V lost 5 bases and J 10 bases, leaving 9 bases between the germline ends.

The chain has TRBV28 and TRBJ1-2; 7 nucleotides match TRBD1. CDR1 is MDHEN, CDR2 SYDVKM, per germline. The CDR3 consists of 15 residues. After removal of 5 bases from V and 4 bases from J, the junction contained 10 bases not matched to a gene. Here the CDR3 DNA reads TGTGCCAGCAGTCCTGGACAGGACGACTCCTATGGCTACACCTTC. Protein product: CASSPGQDDSYGYTF.

In DNA form, the CDR3 reads TGTGCCAGCAGCTTAAAAGGGGCCTACGAGCAGTACTTC. Its protein is CASSLKGAYEQYF. This sequence joins TRBV7-8 and TRBJ2-7; D may be TRBD1 (5 bases). Germline CDR1 and CDR2: SGHVS and FQNEAQ. The CDR3 contains 13 residues. V was trimmed by 2 bases and J by 2 bases, leaving 7 bases between them. The variable domain in full, completed from reference TRBV7-8 and TRBJ2-7, reads GAGVSQSPRYKVAKRGQDVALRCDPISGHVSLFWYQQALGQGPEFLTYFQNEAQLDKSGLPSDRFFAERPEGSVSTLKIQRTQQEDSAVYLCASSLKGAYEQYFGPGTRLTVT.

The chain has TRBV28 and TRBJ1-4; D might be TRBD1 (6 bases). V dropped 2 bases and J dropped 8 bases, with 12 bases sitting between them. CDR1 MDHEN and CDR2 SYDVKM come from the germline V gene. This CDR3 region has 14 residues. In DNA, the CDR3 is TGTGCCAGCAGTTTAACCAGGGGCCGGGAAAAACTGTTTTTT. Its protein is CASSLTRGREKLFF.

The V gene is TRBV10-2, the J gene TRBJ2-1, with 10 bases aligning to TRBD2. The trim removed 8 bases at V and 13 bases at J, leaving 11 bases unmatched. The germline CDR1 and CDR2 sequences are WSHSY and SAAADI. CDR3 length: 13 amino acids. CDR3 DNA sequence: TGCGCCAGCGGAGAAGCGGGAGGGCCGTCTCAGTTCTTC. This encodes CASGEAGGPSQFF.

The chain has TRBV5-6 and TRBJ2-1, with TRBD1 as a possible D gene (5 bases). This CDR3 has 13 residues. CDR1 and CDR2 (germline): SGHDT, YYEEEE. The V and J ends lost 5 bases and 4 bases respectively, with 10 bases between them. The CDR3: CASRGSGYNEQFF. CDR3 sequence (DNA): TGTGCCAGCAGGGGGTCAGGGTACAATGAGCAGTTCTTC.